The next 31 T cell receptor beta chains were all read from a single sample in a study of T cells after yellow fever vaccination. TCRdb itself ran the 5' RACE reads through MiXCR, one entry per CDR3 protein. This sample has under 400,000 distinct CDR3 sequences, with about 9.9% found just once. The source material was PBMCs, sampled on the day of the first yellow fever vaccination. The receptors originated from a man aged 18 to 30 who received the YFV17D yellow fever vaccine.

This clonotype came up many times. The chain combines TRBV5-6 with TRBJ2-1, with TRBD1 identical over 7 bases. The CDR3 length is 15 residues. Trimming removed 2 bases from V and 2 bases from J; junction bases left unmatched: 4. Germline V gives CDR1 SGHDT, CDR2 YYEEEE. This CDR3 reads CASSFGDRAYNEQFF. CDR3 DNA sequence: TGTGCCAGCAGCTTCGGCGACAGGGCCTACAATGAGCAGTTCTTC.

The J gene is TRBJ2-5, the V gene TRBV7-2; D may correspond to TRBD1 or TRBD2 (5 bases each). V gave up 5 bases and J gave up 5 bases, with 12 bases separating them. CDR1 SGHTA and CDR2 FQGNSA come from the germline V gene. The CDR3 is 13 amino acids. CDR3 in DNA: TGTGCCAGCAGCACCAGGGACGGGGAGACCCAGTACTTC. This codes for CASSTRDGETQYF.

This clonotype was counted only a few times. V usage is TRBV7-2 and J usage is TRBJ2-7; 10 nucleotides line up with TRBD2. J gave up 2 bases and V 3 bases, and 1 base lay outside the gene matches. The CDR3 loop spans 14 amino acids. Germline V gives CDR1 SGHTA, CDR2 FQGNSA. The CDR3 sequence is CASSFTSGAYEQYV. The CDR3 DNA follows: TGTGCCAGCAGCTTTACTAGCGGGGCCTACGAGCAGTACGTC.

The chain combines TRBV7-2 with TRBJ1-2; a weak D match, TRBD1 (5 bases). Germline CDR1 SGHTA, CDR2 FQGNSA. The CDR3 contains 15 residues. V lost 1 base, J lost 2 bases, and 11 bases lay in between. CDR3 bases: TGTGCCAGCAGCTTAGGTGGAGGGGTAAACTATGGCTACACCTTC. Translating it yields CASSLGGGVNYGYTF.

This clonotype appeared a few times. The chain has TRBV4-1 and TRBJ2-2; TRBD2 is a possible D gene (6 bases). V dropped 0 bases and J dropped 7 bases, with 15 bases sitting between them. Germline CDR1 MGHRA, CDR2 YSYEKL. The CDR3 is 16 amino acids. The DNA for the CDR3 is TGCGCCAGCAGCCAAGACCATATCGGGGGTAGCGGGGAGCTGTTTTTT. Protein sequence: CASSQDHIGGSGELFF.

The table lists this clonotype with a few counts. This chain connects TRBV5-4 to TRBJ2-4; 9 bases fit TRBD1. Trimming cost V 2 bases and J 0 bases; bases outside gene matches: 9. Looked up from germline, CDR1 is SGHNT and CDR2 is YYREEE (reference sequence). The CDR3 runs 18 residues. The CDR3 DNA reads TGTGCCAGCAGCTTACCGGGACAGGGAGGTGTAGCCAAAAACATTCAGTACTTC. Translated, it gives CASSLPGQGGVAKNIQYF.

The gene calls are TRBV6-2 or TRBV6-3 and TRBJ2-7, with 12 bases that match TRBD1. The V segment lost 4 bases and the J segment 9 bases; nucleotides outside the gene matches: 7. Germline CDR1 and CDR2: MNHEY and SVGEGT. The CDR3 has 14 residues. The CDR3 nucleotides are TGTGCCAGCAGTTGGACGGGACAGGGGGCCGGGCAGTACTTC. Its protein product is CASSWTGQGAGQYF.

CDR3 residues: CASSIGERGGSGELFF. CDR3 sequence (DNA): TGTGCCAGTAGTATCGGCGAGCGGGGGGGGTCCGGGGAGCTGTTTTTT. The rearrangement joins TRBV19 to TRBJ2-2; 10 bases map to TRBD2. The CDR3 runs to 16 residues. V trimming: 3 bases; J trimming: 6 bases; junction bases outside the gene matches: 7. The germline V gene has CDR1 LNHDA and CDR2 SQIVND (reference sequence).

This clonotype appeared a few times. The chain recombines TRBV2 with TRBJ2-3; unclear D gene. The CDR3 sequence is 16 residues long. Trimming took off 0 bases at V and 3 bases at J, with 13 bases between the two ends. Per germline, CDR1 SNHLY and CDR2 FYNNEI. This CDR3 reads CASSEAASFATDTQYF. DNA of the CDR3: TGTGCCAGCAGTGAAGCGGCCTCGTTTGCTACAGATACGCAGTATTTT.

The V call is TRBV2, the J call TRBJ1-5; no clear D. Per germline, CDR1 SNHLY and CDR2 FYNNEI. The ends were cut back, 5 bases at V and 5 bases at J, with 4 bases in the middle. This CDR3 is built from 11 residues. The CDR3 region has the DNA TGTGCCAGCAGTTTGGATCAGCCCCAGCATTTT. This gives the protein CASSLDQPQHF.

The gene calls are TRBV6-1 and TRBJ2-4, with 11 nucleotides matching TRBD2. The germline gives CDR1 MNHNS, CDR2 SASEGT. J was trimmed by 5 bases and V by 6 bases; bases with no gene match: 6. The length of the CDR3 is 15 residues. The CDR3 nucleotides read TGTGCCAGCAGCTTCCTAGCGGGGGGTGAAAACATTCAGTACTTC. Protein product: CASSFLAGGENIQYF.

The CDR3 protein is CASSLVDRAFF. CDR3 DNA: TGTGCCAGCAGCTTGGTAGATCGGGCTTTCTTT. This sequence joins TRBV7-9 and TRBJ1-1; no firm D call. Germline lookup yields CDR1 SEHNR and CDR2 FQNEAQ (reference sequence). The CDR3 is 11 residues long. Trimming removed 3 bases at V and 11 bases at J, with 10 bases between.

The DNA for the CDR3 is TGCGCCAGCAGTCCAGAGATGCCAAACTCAGATCTTTCCTACGAGCAGTACTTC. Protein: CASSPEMPNSDLSYEQYF. V is TRBV23-1 and J is TRBJ2-7, with D hard to call. TRBV23-1 is recorded as an ORF, its role being uncertain. V was shortened by 4 bases and J by 1 base, with 23 bases between the two germline ends. The CDR3 extends over 18 amino acids.

This chain uses TRBV12-3 or TRBV12-4 with TRBJ2-7; tentatively, D is TRBD1 (6 bases). The CDR3 consists of 14 residues. Trimming removed 7 bases from V and 2 bases from J, with 15 bases in between. CDR3 nucleotide sequence: TGTGCCAGCACCTTGAAGGGGGTCCCCTACGAGCAGTACTTC. As protein: CASTLKGVPYEQYF.

Many counts were recorded for this clonotype. The chain has TRBV7-9 and TRBJ1-1; D gene uncertain. CDR1 and CDR2 (germline): SEHNR, FQNEAQ (reference sequence). CDR3 size: 10 residues. The V end was cut by 2 bases, the J end by 5 bases, with 0 bases between. CDR3: CASSLTEAFF. DNA for the CDR3: TGTGCCAGCAGCTTAACTGAAGCTTTCTTT.

This sequence joins TRBV5-1 and TRBJ2-1; TRBD2 might be the D (5 bases). The CDR3 is made up of 15 amino acids. Trimming removed 0 bases from V and 8 bases from J, with 15 bases in between. CDR1 is SGHRS, CDR2 YFSETQ, per germline. CDR3 amino acids: CASSLGGSSNDEQFF. The CDR3 DNA is TGCGCCAGCAGCTTGGGTGGGAGTAGCAATGATGAGCAGTTCTTC. The full variable domain, its missing parts supplied by reference TRBV5-1 and TRBJ2-1, is KAGVTQTPRYLIKTRGQQVTLSCSPISGHRSVSWYQQTPGQGLQFLFEYFSETQRNKGNFPGRFSGRQFSNSRSEMNVSTLELGDSALYLCASSLGGSSNDEQFFGPGTRLTVL.

As DNA, the CDR3 is TGTGCCAGCAGCCGGCGTTTTCGGGGGGGTGTGACAGATACGCAGTATTTT. Translation gives CASSRRFRGGVTDTQYF. This chain joins TRBV6-1 and TRBJ2-3; 8 bases are shared with TRBD2. The trim removed 6 bases at V and 3 bases at J, leaving 14 bases unmatched. The CDR3 contains 17 residues. Germline V gives CDR1 MNHNS, CDR2 SASEGT.

The rearrangement uses TRBV30 and TRBJ2-7; the D gene is possibly TRBD1 (5 bases). Germline CDR1 GTSNPN, CDR2 SVGIG (reference sequence). Trimming shortened V by 2 bases and J by 2 bases, and 16 bases separated the two germline ends. The CDR3 length is 15 residues. The CDR3 region has the DNA TGTGCCTGGAGTCAGCCCCCAGGGTACCCCTACGAGCAGTACTTC. It specifies CAWSQPPGYPYEQYF.

This clonotype was counted between two and nine times. The chain links TRBV4-1 to TRBJ2-1, with D possibly TRBD1 on 6 matching bases. Trimming stripped 6 bases from V and 5 bases from J, with 14 bases between. The CDR3 spans 14 residues. Germline V gene sequence: CDR1 MGHRA, CDR2 YSYEKL. The CDR3 coding sequence is TGCGCCAGCAGACCTACCGGGACAAACAATGAGCAGTTCTTC. Amino acids: CASRPTGTNNEQFF.

This clonotype was counted only a few times. CDR3 residues: CASSRLRVSYEQYV. CDR3 nucleotide sequence: TGTGCCAGCAGCCGTCTTCGAGTCTCCTACGAGCAGTACGTC. This chain uses TRBV6-8 with TRBJ2-7; D remains ambiguous. Between the trimmed V and J ends, which lost 6 bases and 0 bases, there was a span of 12 bases. The CDR3 loop spans 14 amino acids. Germline lookup yields CDR1 MNHGY and CDR2 SAAAGT.

A few counts support this clonotype. The gene calls are TRBV6-1 and TRBJ2-7; 8 bases map to TRBD1. In germline, CDR1 is MNHNS, CDR2 SASEGT. The CDR3 covers 15 residues. The trim removed 4 bases at V and 3 bases at J, leaving 8 bases unmatched. This CDR3 reads CASSGNRGTVYEQYF. DNA for the CDR3: TGTGCCAGCAGTGGTAACAGGGGGACCGTCTACGAGCAGTACTTC.

V usage is TRBV5-6 and J usage is TRBJ1-4, with 8 bases that match TRBD1. From germline, CDR1 is SGHDT and CDR2 YYEEEE. V lost 5 bases and J lost 7; bases outside the gene matches: 13. The CDR3 spans 16 residues. The CDR3, as DNA: TGTGCCAGCAGTCTTCACGGCCAGGGGGCGGGTGAAAAACTGTTTTTT. Translating gives CASSLHGQGAGEKLFF.

This clonotype was detected only a few times. The V call is TRBV7-9, the J call TRBJ1-1; no clear D. From germline, CDR1 is SEHNR and CDR2 FQNEAQ (reference sequence). Trimming cost V 3 bases and J 5 bases, with 10 bases left between them. This CDR3 comprises 13 residues. The DNA for the CDR3 is TGTGCCAGCAGCTTTGGAGGGCAGACTGAAGCTTTCTTT. It codes for CASSFGGQTEAFF.

This clonotype was observed a few times. The chain employs TRBV4-1 and TRBJ2-1, with a tentative D call TRBD2 (6 bases). Trimming shortened V by 1 base and J by 1 base, and 20 bases separated the two germline ends. The CDR3 runs to 19 residues. Germline V gene data show CDR1 as MGHRA and CDR2 as YSYEKL. The CDR3 loop reads CASSQGRAWGVKSYNEQFF. The DNA of the CDR3 is TGCGCCAGCAGCCAAGGACGAGCCTGGGGGGTTAAGTCCTACAATGAGCAGTTCTTC.

CDR3 amino acids: CASSKGTGEYEQYF. The CDR3 DNA is TGTGCCAGCAGCAAGGGGACAGGGGAATACGAGCAGTACTTC. The gene calls are TRBV7-6 and TRBJ2-7; 10 bases are a match to TRBD1. The CDR3 has 14 residues. V was pared by 5 bases and J by 4 bases, with 5 bases of the junction left unmatched. Germline CDR1 and CDR2: SGHVS and FNYEAQ.

The table lists this clonotype with a few counts. V usage is TRBV4-2 and J usage is TRBJ2-3; D is possibly TRBD1 or TRBD2 (5 bases each). The CDR3 covers 15 residues. Germline V gene data show CDR1 as LGHNA and CDR2 as YNFKEQ. Trimming took 0 bases from V and 1 from J, leaving 8 bases between them. CDR3 nucleotides: TGTGCCAGCAGCCAAGAATCGGGGCGCACAGATACGCAGTATTTT. It translates to CASSQESGRTDTQYF.

V usage is TRBV6-5 and J usage is TRBJ1-6; 8 bases fit TRBD1. The CDR3 has 17 residues. The germline V gene has CDR1 MNHEY and CDR2 SVGAGI. Trimming removed 0 bases from V and 1 base from J; junction bases left unmatched: 2. The CDR3 is CASSYSDRASYNSPLHF. The CDR3 DNA reads as TGTGCCAGCAGTTACTCGGACAGGGCTTCCTATAATTCACCCCTCCACTTT.

The chain has TRBV11-2 and TRBJ2-7, with D perhaps TRBD1 (6 bases). The CDR3 runs to 13 residues. Looked up from germline, CDR1 is SGHAT and CDR2 is FQNNGV. V was pared by 2 bases and J by 8 bases, with 13 bases between. DNA of the CDR3: TGTGCCAGCAGCTTAACAGGGCAAGGGAAGCAGTACGTC. Translation: CASSLTGQGKQYV.

This clonotype showed up just a few times. The gene calls are TRBV20-1 and TRBJ1-2; maybe TRBD1 (5 bases). There are 12 residues in the CDR3. Germline V gives CDR1 DFQATT, CDR2 SNEGSKA (reference sequence). Trimming removed 0 bases at V and 8 bases at J, with 10 bases between. The CDR3 DNA reads TGCAGTGCTAGAGATGGGGCTGGGGGCTACACCTTC. Translation gives CSARDGAGGYTF.

This clonotype showed up just a few times. The chain carries TRBV7-2 and TRBJ1-3; D gene ambiguous. CDR1 is SGHTA and CDR2 is FQGNSA in the germline V gene. With 0 bases removed from V and 8 bases from J, the gap between germline ends came to 2 bases. This CDR3 has 11 residues. CDR3 sequence reads: CASSLAYTIYF. Written as DNA, the CDR3 is TGTGCCAGCAGCTTAGCATACACCATATATTTT.

This clonotype was found a few times. The chain joins TRBV4-1 to TRBJ1-2; no definite D call. The CDR3 is 20 residues long. The ends were cut back, 0 bases at V and 0 bases at J, with 23 bases in the middle. Looked up from germline, CDR1 is MGHRA and CDR2 is YSYEKL. The chain's CDR3 is CASSQDRLVLDHWTNYGYTF. CDR3 coding DNA: TGCGCCAGCAGCCAAGACCGGCTAGTTTTGGACCACTGGACTAACTATGGCTACACCTTC.